The text below deals with one TCR beta chain. The antigen it binds to is not known. Per-base quality was not reported, and no clone a single base away is much larger than it. These data belong to a study of shared T cell receptors in the human thymus (dated by TCRdb to 2020 to 2022). General notes on the study: The study investigated the way shared, self-reactive T-cell receptor alpha chains are produced in the human thymus.

From cysteine to phenylalanine, the CDR3 is 12 amino acids long. Just CDR3 DNA is preserved here, 36 bases in frame from base 1. V is shortened by 1 base, J by 13 bases, and the region joining them spans 13 bases. The germline V gene supplies CDR1 MGHDK and CDR2 SYGVNS. The receptor library was made with the immunoSEQ multiplex PCR assay. This immuneACCESS table, as held by TCRdb, lists in-frame sequences with V and J called but not all clones. Of the missing ones, under half trace to an unresolved V gene in checked studies; the others have no known cause. The sample data list hundreds of thousands of clones, and approximately 85% of these were observed just once. Together, the top ten hold roughly 0.01% of the sample. This same sample was also part of a study on human thymus T cells. From the second report: In Finland, the donors were immunologically healthy infants who were having open corrective cardiac surgery for congenital heart defects. The thymus tissue came from surgical resects taken out during corrective cardiac surgery. V and J gene segment usage appeared biased in both thymic and peripheral blood repertoires. The related research found that thymic TCR repertoires overlapped highly between unrelated individuals. The study used about 8 infant thymus samples plus four related peripheral blood samples to characterize TCR alpha and beta repertoires. Donor ages ranged from roughly 7 to 244 days, and the cohort comprised about six male and a couple of female infants. Thymocytes were released mechanically from tissue and stored at -70 °C as pellets of about 9.5-32 million cells. A QIAsymphony instrument was used to extract genomic DNA from the frozen cell pellets. The immunoSEQ multiplex PCR assay was used to amplify the TCRB and TCRAD loci from a standardized amount of quality-controlled genomic DNA. The amplicons covered the V(D)J region and were long enough to include the CDR3 and to identify the V and J genes. Through the commercial immunoSEQ service, the amplicons were sequenced on an Illumina platform. Primer bias and sequencing errors were corrected using previously described methods, and TCRAD and TCRB definitions followed the IMGT database. The repertoires were analysed using immunoSEQ Analyzer 3.0 and VDJTools for basic statistics, V/J segment usage, diversity estimates, rarefaction and pairwise overlap. Diversity was estimated with Chao1, ChaoE, Efron-Thisted, Shannon and inverse Simpson indices, and also on datasets down-sampled to the smallest sample. Repertoire overlap was assessed by strict matching of CDR3 nucleotide sequence, V gene and J gene, and clustering was done by Jaccard-based multidimensional scaling. On average, thymus samples gave roughly 800,000 unique TCRB clonotypes, whereas blood samples gave roughly 84,000.

The clonotype originates from a girl under two years old with a congenital heart defect. Donor details come from another sample of the same person, matched by shared clones. Recombination joined TRBV25-1 with TRBJ1-2; TRBD1 is perhaps the D gene, given 5 matching bases. Material for sequencing was thymocytes. The CDR3 is CASSESFGGFTF. Here is the DNA: TGTGCCAGCAGTGAATCATTCGGGGGGTTCACCTTC.